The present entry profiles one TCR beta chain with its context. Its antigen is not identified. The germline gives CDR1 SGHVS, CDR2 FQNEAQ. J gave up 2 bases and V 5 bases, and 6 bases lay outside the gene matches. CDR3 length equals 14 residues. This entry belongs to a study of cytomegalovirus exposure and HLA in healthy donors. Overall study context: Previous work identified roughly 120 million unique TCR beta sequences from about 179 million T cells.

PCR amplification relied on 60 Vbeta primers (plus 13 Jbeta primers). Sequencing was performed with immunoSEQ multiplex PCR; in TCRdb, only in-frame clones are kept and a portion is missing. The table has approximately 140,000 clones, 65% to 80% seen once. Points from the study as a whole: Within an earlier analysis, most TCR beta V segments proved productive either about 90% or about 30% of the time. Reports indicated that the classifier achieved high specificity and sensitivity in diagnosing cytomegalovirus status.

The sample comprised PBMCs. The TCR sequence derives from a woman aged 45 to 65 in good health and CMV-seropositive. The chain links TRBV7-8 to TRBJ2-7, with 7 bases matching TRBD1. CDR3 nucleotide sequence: TGTGCCAGCAGCCCACGACAGGGCCCCTACGAGCAGTACTTC. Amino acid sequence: CASSPRQGPYEQYF.